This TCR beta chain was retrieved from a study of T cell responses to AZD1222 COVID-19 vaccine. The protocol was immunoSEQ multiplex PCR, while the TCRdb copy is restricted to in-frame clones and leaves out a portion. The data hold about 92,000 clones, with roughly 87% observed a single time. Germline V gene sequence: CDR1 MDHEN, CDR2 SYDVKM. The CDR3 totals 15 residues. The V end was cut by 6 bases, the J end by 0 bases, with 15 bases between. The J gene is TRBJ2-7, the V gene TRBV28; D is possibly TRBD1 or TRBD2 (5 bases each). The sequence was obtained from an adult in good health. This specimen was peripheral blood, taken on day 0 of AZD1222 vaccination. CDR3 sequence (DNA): TGTGCCAGCAGCACCGGGGCCGCGAGCTCCTACGAGCAGTACTTC. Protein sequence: CASSTGAASSYEQYF.